The 26 T cell receptor beta chains below all came from one sample that was sequenced in a study of Graves' ophthalmopathy and Graves' hyperthyroidism. RNA transcripts yielded amplified TCR beta CDR3 regions. HTBI primers were used in a first-round RT-PCR, which preceded a second-round multiplex PCR. Each CDR3 protein is one row after TCRdb ran MiXCR on the multiplex PCR reads. The sample comprises hundreds of thousands of distinct CDR3 sequences, approximately 15% of which are singletons, and approximately 9.8% rests with the top ten. The sequencing sample was made of blood. Every receptor here comes from a woman in her 30s with Graves' ophthalmopathy.

This clonotype was seen a few times. The rearrangement joins TRBV18 to TRBJ2-7, with D possibly matching TRBD2 (5 bases). CDR1 is KGHSH and CDR2 is LQKENI in the germline V gene. The V gene lost 6 bases and the J gene lost 3 bases, with 18 bases spanning the gap. This CDR3 contains 15 residues. Here the CDR3 reads CASSPLPGCDYEQYF. The DNA for the CDR3 is TGTGCCAGCTCGCCCCTTCCGGGATGCGACTACGAGCAGTACTTC.

This clonotype was seen repeatedly, ten times or more. This chain links TRBV4-1 with TRBJ1-5; no clear D. The CDR3 consists of 14 residues. The V end lost 1 base, the J end lost 3 bases, and 7 bases lay between the germline ends. The germline gives CDR1 MGHRA, CDR2 YSYEKL. Here the CDR3 reads CASSQGTTNQPQHF. As DNA, the CDR3 is TGCGCCAGCAGCCAAGGGACTACCAATCAGCCCCAGCATTTT.

In its sample, this clonotype was seen many times. The chain combines TRBV5-1 with TRBJ1-5; no firm D call. V was pared by 3 bases and J by 9 bases, with 13 bases between. The CDR3 totals 13 residues. Germline assignment: CDR1 SGHRS and CDR2 YFSETQ. CDR3 in amino acids: CASSYDGEGPQHF. DNA for the CDR3: TGCGCCAGCAGCTACGATGGAGAAGGGCCCCAGCATTTT.

There are a few counts of this clonotype. The gene calls are TRBV18 and TRBJ1-5, with no clear D. The CDR3 length is 13 residues. V lost 4 bases and J 6 bases, leaving 10 bases between the germline ends. The germline V gene has CDR1 KGHSH and CDR2 LQKENI. CDR3 protein: CASSQDHVQPQHF. CDR3 in DNA: TGTGCCAGCTCACAGGACCATGTTCAGCCCCAGCATTTT.

This clonotype was observed at least ten times. This chain connects TRBV9 to TRBJ1-1, with 9 bases that match TRBD1. The CDR3 has 13 residues. CDR1 SGDLS and CDR2 YYNGEE come from the germline V gene. V lost 2 bases to trimming and J lost 9 bases; unmatched junction nucleotides: 5. The CDR3 bases are TGTGCCAGCAGCGTCGAGACAGGGGGTAAAGCTTTCTTT. Its protein product is CASSVETGGKAFF.

This chain links TRBV30 with TRBJ2-5; TRBD2 aligns across 10 bases. Germline lookup yields CDR1 GTSNPN and CDR2 SVGIG (reference sequence). The CDR3 is made up of 15 amino acids. The junction had 5 bases not matched to a gene; V was cut back by 3 bases and J by 1 base. The CDR3 coding sequence is TGTGCCTGGAGCGGACTAGCGGACCCCCAAGAGACCCAGTACTTC. As protein: CAWSGLADPQETQYF.

This clonotype was observed at least ten times. The chain carries TRBV6-5 and TRBJ2-5; TRBD2 might be the D (6 bases). The length of the CDR3 is 18 residues. Trimming stripped 0 bases from V and 0 bases from J, with 17 bases between. Germline CDR1 MNHEY, CDR2 SVGAGI. CDR3 bases: TGTGCCAGCAGTTACTCGGCTAGCGCCCCATCGTACCAAGAGACCCAGTACTTC. Residues: CASSYSASAPSYQETQYF.

This clonotype was observed many times. The chain has TRBV15 and TRBJ1-2, with a tentative D call TRBD1 (6 bases). Germline CDR1 is LNHNV and CDR2 is YYDKDF (reference sequence). Trimming cost V 1 base and J 7 bases, with 13 bases left between them. This CDR3 has 14 residues. The CDR3 region has the DNA TGTGCCACCAGCAGAGTAAACAGGGTCGGTGGCTACACCTTC. Translating gives CATSRVNRVGGYTF. Together with reference TRBV15 and TRBJ1-2, the CDR3 gives the full variable domain: DAMVIQNPRYQVTQFGKPVTLSCSQTLNHNVMYWYQQKSSQAPKLLFHYYDKDFNNEADTPDNFQSRRPNTSFCFLDIRSPGLGDTAMYLCATSRVNRVGGYTFGSGTRLTVV.

The rearrangement uses TRBV19 and TRBJ1-3; the D is unclear. The CDR3 consists of 13 residues. Deletions cut 9 bases from V and 1 base from J, with 10 bases between. Germline assignment: CDR1 LNHDA and CDR2 SQIVND (reference sequence). The CDR3 spells CASGPFSGNTIYF. In DNA, the CDR3 is TGTGCCAGCGGACCCTTTTCTGGAAACACCATATATTTT.

The V and J genes are TRBV9 and TRBJ2-2; D unresolved. Germline V gene sequence: CDR1 SGDLS, CDR2 YYNGEE. The ends were cut back, 1 base at V and 7 bases at J, with 5 bases in the middle. This CDR3 has 12 residues. CDR3 sequence: CASSVFGGELFF. CDR3 nucleotide sequence: TGTGCCAGCAGCGTATTTGGCGGGGAGCTGTTTTTT.

This clonotype was seen repeatedly, ten times or more. CDR3 nucleotides: TGCGCCAGCAGTGAGTCCGACCGGGACAGGGGCCAGCCAGAGACCCAGTACTTC. The encoded protein is CASSESDRDRGQPETQYF. The rearrangement joins TRBV10-1 to TRBJ2-5; 10 positions agree with TRBD1. Germline V gene sequence: CDR1 WNHNN, CDR2 SYGVQD (reference sequence). After removal of 0 bases from V and 4 bases from J, the junction contained 11 bases not matched to a gene. This CDR3 region has 18 residues.

This sequence joins TRBV5-1 and TRBJ1-6; 8 positions match TRBD1. The CDR3 spans 15 residues. J was trimmed by 7 bases and V by 2 bases; bases with no gene match: 5. In germline, CDR1 is SGHRS, CDR2 YFSETQ. The CDR3 DNA reads as TGCGCCAGCAGCTTCCAGGGGGCGCGGAATTCACCCCTCCACTTT. Encoded protein: CASSFQGARNSPLHF.

This clonotype appeared a single time. V is TRBV6-5 and J is TRBJ2-7; possible D gene TRBD2, 5 bases. This CDR3 is built from 13 residues. CDR1 is MNHEY and CDR2 is SVGAGI in the germline V gene. V lost 2 bases, J lost 7 bases, and 12 bases lay in between. Here the CDR3 DNA reads TGTGCCAGCAGTTACCGACCCCGGGAAGAGCAGTACTTC. The encoded protein is CASSYRPREEQYF.

This clonotype was observed many times. The rearrangement links TRBV7-8 to TRBJ1-6, with D perhaps matching TRBD1 (6 bases). The CDR3 extends over 13 amino acids. Trimming left V 5 bases short and J 6 bases short, with 8 bases between. Germline CDR1 and CDR2: SGHVS and FQNEAQ. CDR3 bases: TGTGCCAGCAGCCCCAGGGGTAATTCACCCCTCCACTTT. It codes for CASSPRGNSPLHF. Full variable domain (outside the CDR3, taken from reference TRBV7-8 and TRBJ1-6): GAGVSQSPRYKVAKRGQDVALRCDPISGHVSLFWYQQALGQGPEFLTYFQNEAQLDKSGLPSDRFFAERPEGSVSTLKIQRTQQEDSAVYLCASSPRGNSPLHFGNGTRLTVT.

This clonotype was found many times. The V gene is TRBV7-3, the J gene TRBJ2-2; 11 bases map to TRBD2. Germline assignment: CDR1 SGHTA and CDR2 FQGTGA. This CDR3 spans 17 amino acids. The trim removed 3 bases at V and 0 bases at J, leaving 3 bases unmatched. As DNA, the CDR3 is TGTGCCAGCAGCTTGGTTAGCGGGGGGGCGAACACCGGGGAGCTGTTTTTT. It encodes CASSLVSGGANTGELFF.

This clonotype came up many times. The V and J genes are TRBV20-1 and TRBJ1-5; 7 bases fit TRBD1. Germline CDR1 reads DFQATT; CDR2 reads SNEGSKA (reference sequence). Trimming removed 6 bases from V and 9 bases from J; junction bases left unmatched: 11. The CDR3 sequence is 13 residues long. CDR3: CSAESGGNGPQHF. CDR3 in DNA: TGCAGTGCGGAATCAGGGGGGAATGGGCCCCAGCATTTT.

This clonotype occurred a few times. The V call is TRBV20-1, the J call TRBJ1-1, with 7 nucleotides matching TRBD1. This CDR3 spans 14 amino acids. J lost 7 bases, V lost 5 bases, and 13 bases had no gene match. Germline CDR1 DFQATT, CDR2 SNEGSKA (reference sequence). CDR3 nucleotide sequence: TGCAGTGCTCGCCCCCAATCGGGACAGAGTGAAGCTTTCTTT. It yields the protein CSARPQSGQSEAFF.

This clonotype was recorded many times. The gene calls are TRBV27 and TRBJ1-2; D uncertain. Trimming took 5 bases from V and 8 from J, leaving 15 bases between them. This CDR3 spans 13 amino acids. Germline V gene sequence: CDR1 MNHEY, CDR2 SMNVEV (reference sequence). The CDR3 DNA reads TGTGCCAGCAGTCCTCGCGGCCGGATCGGCTACACCTTC. Amino acid sequence: CASSPRGRIGYTF.

This clonotype occurred many times. The gene calls are TRBV6-2 or TRBV6-3 and TRBJ1-1; 8 positions agree with TRBD1. The CDR3 has 17 amino acids. V lost 2 bases to trimming and J lost 4 bases; unmatched junction nucleotides: 12. The germline gives CDR1 MNHEY, CDR2 SVGEGT. The DNA for the CDR3 is TGTGCCAGCAGTTACCCGACTGGACAGGGTTGGGTCACTGAAGCTTTCTTT. Its translation: CASSYPTGQGWVTEAFF.

The genes are TRBV6-2 or TRBV6-3 and TRBJ1-6; no definite D call. V was trimmed by 2 bases and J by 0 bases, leaving 11 bases between them. In germline, CDR1 is MNHEY, CDR2 SVGEGT. This CDR3 spans 17 amino acids. The CDR3 sequence: CASSYAVAGSYNSPLHF. The CDR3 coding sequence is TGTGCCAGCAGTTACGCTGTTGCGGGCTCCTATAATTCACCCCTCCACTTT.

Only one count was recorded for this clonotype. The chain combines TRBV12-3 or TRBV12-4 with TRBJ1-1; 9 nucleotides agree with TRBD1. The CDR3 is 14 amino acids. V gave up 6 bases and J gave up 1 base; unmatched junction bases: 3. The CDR3 sequence: CASRPTGGNTEAFF. DNA for the CDR3: TGTGCCAGCAGACCGACAGGGGGGAACACTGAAGCTTTCTTT.

Concerning this clonotype: A much bigger clone sits one base away, suggesting this may be a read error. This chain connects TRBV5-6 to TRBJ1-2; 9 bases fit TRBD1. The CDR3 length is 15 residues. The germline V gene encodes CDR1 SGHDT and CDR2 YYEEEE. This CDR3 is CASSPGTGLGYGFTF. CDR3 in DNA: TGTGCCAGCAGCCCGGGGACAGGGCTAGGCTATGGCTTCACCTTC.

The CDR3 loop reads CASSSRRPSGRGTGELFF. In DNA, the CDR3 is TGTGCCAGCAGTTCGAGGAGGCCTAGCGGGAGGGGAACCGGGGAGCTGTTTTTT. This chain links TRBV12-3 or TRBV12-4 with TRBJ2-2; 12 nucleotides line up with TRBD2. This CDR3 has 18 residues. V trimming: 4 bases; J trimming: 5 bases; junction bases outside the gene matches: 11.

This clonotype was seen at least ten times. The chain carries TRBV20-1 and TRBJ2-5, with D maybe TRBD1 (5 bases). This CDR3 spans 13 amino acids. CDR1 and CDR2 (germline): DFQATT, SNEGSKA (reference sequence). V gave up 5 bases and J gave up 5 bases, with 15 bases separating them. This CDR3 is CSAPPQGRETQYF. Written as DNA, the CDR3 is TGCAGTGCTCCCCCTCAGGGTCGTGAGACCCAGTACTTC.

This clonotype was counted many times. The CDR3 loop is CASSPRGGLAVQETQYF. DNA for the CDR3: TGTGCCAGCAGCCCCCGGGGTGGACTAGCGGTACAAGAGACCCAGTACTTC. The rearrangement links TRBV7-8 to TRBJ2-5; 10 positions match TRBD2. Germline V lookup: CDR1 SGHVS, CDR2 FQNEAQ. CDR3 length: 17 amino acids. The junction had 11 bases not matched to a gene; V was cut back by 5 bases and J by 2 bases.

The chain combines TRBV6-5 with TRBJ1-2; tentatively, D is TRBD1 (5 bases). Germline CDR1 reads MNHEY; CDR2 reads SVGAGI. CDR3 length: 15 amino acids. Trimming took 2 bases from V and 3 from J, leaving 13 bases between them. The DNA of the CDR3 is TGTGCCAGCAGTTACAATCCGGGACGGGACTATGGCTACACCTTC. Protein sequence: CASSYNPGRDYGYTF.